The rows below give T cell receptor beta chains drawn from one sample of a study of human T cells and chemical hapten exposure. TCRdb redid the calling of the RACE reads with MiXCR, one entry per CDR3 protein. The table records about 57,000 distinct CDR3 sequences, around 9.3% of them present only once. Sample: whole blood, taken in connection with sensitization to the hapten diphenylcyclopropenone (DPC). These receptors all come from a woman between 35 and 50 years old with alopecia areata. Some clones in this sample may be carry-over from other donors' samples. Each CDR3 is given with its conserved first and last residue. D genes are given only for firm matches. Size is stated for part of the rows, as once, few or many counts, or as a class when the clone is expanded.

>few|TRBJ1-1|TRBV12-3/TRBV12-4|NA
TGTGCCAGCAGTTTATTAGTTTCCACTGAAGCTTTCTTT
CASSLLVSTEAFF
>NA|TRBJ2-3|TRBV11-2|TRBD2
TGTGCCAGCAGCTTAGATGGGGGACTAGTTTCAGATACGCAGTATTTT
CASSLDGGLVSDTQYF
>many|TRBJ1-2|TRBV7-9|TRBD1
TGTGCCAGCAGCTCTCGTCCCGGGACAGGGATAGGGGACTATGGCTACACCTTC
CASSSRPGTGIGDYGYTF
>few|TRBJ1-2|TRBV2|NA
TGTGCCAGCAGGCCGGACATCTCTTATGGCTACACCTTC
CASRPDISYGYTF
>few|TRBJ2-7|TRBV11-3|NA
TGTGGGATTCGGTACGAGCAGTACTTC
CGIRYEQYF
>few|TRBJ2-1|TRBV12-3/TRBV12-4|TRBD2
TGTGCCAGCAGTTCTAGCGGAGTAGGCTACAATGAGCAGTTCTTC
CASSSSGVGYNEQFF
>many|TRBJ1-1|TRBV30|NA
TGTGCCTGGAGGTCGACAGCTGAAGCTTTCTTT
CAWRSTAEAFF
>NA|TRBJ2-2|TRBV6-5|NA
TGTGCCAGCAGATACTCCGTCTCCGGGGAGCTGTTTTTT
CASRYSVSGELFF
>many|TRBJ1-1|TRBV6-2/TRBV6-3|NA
TGTGCCAGCAGTTACACAGGGAACACTGAAGCTTTCTTT
CASSYTGNTEAFF
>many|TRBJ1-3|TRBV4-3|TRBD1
TGCGCCAGCAGCGGGACAGACCAAAACACCATATATTTT
CASSGTDQNTIYF
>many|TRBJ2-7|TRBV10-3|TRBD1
TGTGCCACCCGGCCCGGGGACAGGGGGTTCGAGCAGTACTTC
CATRPGDRGFEQYF
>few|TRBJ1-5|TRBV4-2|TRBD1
TGTGCCAGCAGCCGGAACGACAGGGTGATCCAGCCCCAGCATTTT
CASSRNDRVIQPQHF
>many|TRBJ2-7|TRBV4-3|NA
TGCGCCAGCAGCCCAGGGGTAATACGGGGCGAGCAGTACTTC
CASSPGVIRGEQYF
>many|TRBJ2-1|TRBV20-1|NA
TGCAGTGCTAGTAGGTTGAGGGAAGATGAGCAGTTCTTC
CSASRLREDEQFF
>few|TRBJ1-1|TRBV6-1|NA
TGTGCCAGCATTGGGCCGTGGGGTCAAGGGGCAGGTACTGAAGCTTTCTTT
CASIGPWGQGAGTEAFF
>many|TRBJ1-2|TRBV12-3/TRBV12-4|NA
TGTGCCAGCAGTTTTGGGGACGGGAGTTATGGCTACACCTTC
CASSFGDGSYGYTF
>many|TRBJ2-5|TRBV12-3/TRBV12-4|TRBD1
TGTGCCAGCAGTGTACAGGGGCAAGAGACCCAGTACTTC
CASSVQGQETQYF
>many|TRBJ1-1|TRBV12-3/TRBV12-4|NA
TGTGCCAGCAGTTTCAAACGGAACACTGAAGCTTTCTTT
CASSFKRNTEAFF
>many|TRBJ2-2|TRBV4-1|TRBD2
TGCGCCAGCAGCTACGCAAGGAGCGGGGAATCATCCGGGGAGCTGTTTTTT
CASSYARSGESSGELFF
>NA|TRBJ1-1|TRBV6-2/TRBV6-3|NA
TGTGCCAGCAGGGATACAGGCACTGAAGCTTTCTTT
CASRDTGTEAFF
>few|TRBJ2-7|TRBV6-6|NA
TGTGCCAGCAGTCATTTGGACATCTACGAGCAGTACTTC
CASSHLDIYEQYF
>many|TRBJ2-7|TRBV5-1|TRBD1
TGCGCCAGCAGCGCCGGGACAGGGACACTGGGCGAGCAGTACTTC
CASSAGTGTLGEQYF
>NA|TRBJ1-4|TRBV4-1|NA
TGCGCCAGCAGCCACCTGGTCCCTAATGAAAAACTGTTTTTT
CASSHLVPNEKLFF
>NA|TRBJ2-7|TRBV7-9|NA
TGTGCCAGCAGCTTAGGTTTACAGAAGACCGAAAGGGACTACGAGCAGTACTTC
CASSLGLQKTERDYEQYF
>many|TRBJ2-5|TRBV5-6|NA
TGTGCCAGCAGCTTGGACAGGTACCAAGAGACCCAGTACTTC
CASSLDRYQETQYF
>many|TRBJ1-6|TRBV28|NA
TGTGCCAGCAGTCCAACCGGGGCCGTTGGATCACCCCTCCACTTT
CASSPTGAVGSPLHF
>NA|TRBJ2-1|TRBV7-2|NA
TGTGCCAGCAGCTTCCCCCCAGGGACCGGGACGTCCTACAATGAGCAGTTCTTC
CASSFPPGTGTSYNEQFF
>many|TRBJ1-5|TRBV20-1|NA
TGCAGTGCTAGAGACCCCTACAGGGATGGTCAGCCCCAGCATTTT
CSARDPYRDGQPQHF
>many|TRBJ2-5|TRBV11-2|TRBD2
TGTGCCAGCAGCCTTCCTAGCGGGGGCTTTGCGACCCAGTACTTC
CASSLPSGGFATQYF
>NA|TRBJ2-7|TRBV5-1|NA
TGCGCCAGCAGCCGGACCGCCGCGACTCTATCCTACGAGCAGTACTTC
CASSRTAATLSYEQYF
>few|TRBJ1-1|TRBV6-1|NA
TGTGCCAGCAGTCAAGGGGGGGATGAAGCTTTCTTT
CASSQGGDEAFF
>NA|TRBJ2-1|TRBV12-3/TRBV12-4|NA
TGTGCCAGCAGTGCCGCGTGGAGTCCCGGGCGGGATGAGCAGTTCTTC
CASSAAWSPGRDEQFF
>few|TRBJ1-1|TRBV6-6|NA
TGTGCCAGCAGTCGTCCGAAGAGGAGCCTGGACAGAGAAGCTTTCTTT
CASSRPKRSLDREAFF
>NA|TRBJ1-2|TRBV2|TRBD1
TGTGCCAGCAGTCCCGGGACAGCCTTTTTGGACACCTTC
CASSPGTAFLDTF
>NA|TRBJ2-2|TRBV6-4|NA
TGTGCCAGCAGCGCCGGGACCCACAGCGGGGAGCTGTTTTTT
CASSAGTHSGELFF
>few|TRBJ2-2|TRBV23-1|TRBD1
TGCGCCAGCAGCCCACCCCACCGGTGGGACAGGCCCAACACCGGGGAGCTGTTTTTT
CASSPPHRWDRPNTGELFF
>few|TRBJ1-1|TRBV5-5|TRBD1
TGTGCCAGCAGCTTGACAGGGGGTCGAGGTGGGTTATACGGCACTGAAGCTTTCTTT
CASSLTGGRGGLYGTEAFF
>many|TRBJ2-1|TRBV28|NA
TGTGCCACCAAACCTATTGACGGGGGAAACAATGAGCAGTTCTTC
CATKPIDGGNNEQFF
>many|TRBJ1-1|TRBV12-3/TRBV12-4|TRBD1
TGTGCCAGCAGCAACTGGGACAGGGGGCGCCGAATCGAGAAAACTGAAGCTTTCTTT
CASSNWDRGRRIEKTEAFF
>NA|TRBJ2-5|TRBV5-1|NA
TGCGCCAGCAGCTTGTGGGAGAAGAAAGAGACCCAGTACTTC
CASSLWEKKETQYF
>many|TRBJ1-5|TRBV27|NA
TGTGCCAGCAGTCTAGTTAGCAATCAGCCCCAGCATTTT
CASSLVSNQPQHF
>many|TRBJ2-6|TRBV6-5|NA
TGTGCCAGCAGTTACCAAGACCTCTCTGGGGCCAACGTCCTGACTTTC
CASSYQDLSGANVLTF
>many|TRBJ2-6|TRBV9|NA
TGTGCCAGCAGCTCTCCTCGGGGACCGACTATCTCTGGGGCCAACGTCCTGACTTTC
CASSSPRGPTISGANVLTF
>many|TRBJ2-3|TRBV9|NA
TGTGCCAGCAGCCTGAGCCCCTACACAGATACGCAGTATTTT
CASSLSPYTDTQYF
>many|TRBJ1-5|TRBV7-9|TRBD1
TGTGCCAGCAGCTTAGACAGCAATACAGGGGTCGGCAATCAGCCCCAGCATTTT
CASSLDSNTGVGNQPQHF
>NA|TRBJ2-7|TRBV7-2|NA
TGTGCCAGCAGCTTAGCGGGGGGCAGCTCCTACGAGCAGTACTTC
CASSLAGGSSYEQYF
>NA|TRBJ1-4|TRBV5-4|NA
TGTGCCAGCAGCTTGATGCGACAAAGTGAAAAACTGTTTTTT
CASSLMRQSEKLFF
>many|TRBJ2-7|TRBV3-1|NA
TGTGCCAGCAGCCAAGCTCAGGGAGTCTACGAGCAGTACTTC
CASSQAQGVYEQYF
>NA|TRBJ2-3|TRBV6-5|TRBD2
TGTGCCAGCAGCTTAGGTGTCGGGACTAGCGGGGCAGATACGCAGTATTTT
CASSLGVGTSGADTQYF